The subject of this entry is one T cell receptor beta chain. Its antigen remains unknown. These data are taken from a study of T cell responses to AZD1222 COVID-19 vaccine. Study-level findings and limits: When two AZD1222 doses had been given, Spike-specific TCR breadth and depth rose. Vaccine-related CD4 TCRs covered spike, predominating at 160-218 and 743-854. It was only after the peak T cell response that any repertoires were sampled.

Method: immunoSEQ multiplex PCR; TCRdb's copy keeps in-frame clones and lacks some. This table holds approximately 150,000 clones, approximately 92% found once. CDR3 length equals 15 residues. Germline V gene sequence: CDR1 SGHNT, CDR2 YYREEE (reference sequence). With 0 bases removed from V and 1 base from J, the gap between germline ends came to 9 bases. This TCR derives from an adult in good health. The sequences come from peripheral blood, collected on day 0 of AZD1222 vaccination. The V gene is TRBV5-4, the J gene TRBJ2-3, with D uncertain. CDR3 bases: TGTGCCAGCAGCTTGGAAGGGCTCCGCACAGATACGCAGTATTTT. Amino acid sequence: CASSLEGLRTDTQYF.